The 8 T cell receptor beta chains reported below all come from one sample, sequenced in a study of identical twins. In TCRdb, the 5' RACE reads were re-called with MiXCR into one record per CDR3 protein. This repertoire shows about 200,000 distinct CDR3 sequences, 10% to 13% found once; its top ten account for 9% to 10%. Material for sequencing was memory T cells sorted from blood. Receptor source: a man aged 50 to 59 in good health.

This clonotype was counted ten times or more. The chain links TRBV28 to TRBJ2-3; 14 nucleotides agree with TRBD2. The V and J ends lost 5 bases and 4 bases, in that order; junction bases with no gene match: 8. CDR3 length: 17 residues. CDR1 and CDR2 (germline): MDHEN, SYDVKM. In DNA form, the CDR3 reads TGTGCCAGCAGTAAGACTAGCGGGAGGGCCGGCGCAGATACGCAGTATTTT. This codes for CASSKTSGRAGADTQYF. Full variable domain (missing parts from reference TRBV28 and TRBJ2-3): DVKVTQSSRYLVKRTGEKVFLECVQDMDHENMFWYRQDPGLGLRLIYFSYDVKMKEKGDIPEGYSVSREKKERFSLILESASTNQTSMYLCASSKTSGRAGADTQYFGPGTRLTVL.

This clonotype was observed many times. The chain links TRBV20-1 to TRBJ2-2; 7 positions agree with TRBD1. CDR3 size: 15 residues. CDR1 is DFQATT, CDR2 SNEGSKA, per germline (reference sequence). The junction had 9 bases not matched to a gene; V was cut back by 3 bases and J by 5 bases. The CDR3 sequence is CSASRQGGGTGELFF. The CDR3, as DNA: TGCAGTGCTAGTCGACAGGGTGGAGGTACCGGGGAGCTGTTTTTT.

The J gene is TRBJ2-4, the V gene TRBV6-2 or TRBV6-3; possibly TRBD2 for D (5 bases). The germline V gene encodes CDR1 MNHEY and CDR2 SVGEGT. V lost 6 bases and J 0 bases, leaving 15 bases between the germline ends. The CDR3 is 16 amino acids. The CDR3 region is CASSHIAQLAKNIQYF. The CDR3 DNA follows: TGTGCCAGCAGCCATATAGCGCAACTAGCCAAAAACATTCAGTACTTC.

This sequence joins TRBV29-1 and TRBJ2-5, with 9 bases lining up with TRBD2. The CDR3 has 15 amino acids. The J segment lost 1 base and the V segment lost 7 bases, leaving 10 bases of the junction unmatched. Per the germline V gene, CDR1 is SQVTM and CDR2 is ANQGSEA. CDR3 protein: CSESGTSRFQETQYF. The CDR3 DNA reads as TGCAGCGAATCCGGGACTAGCCGATTCCAAGAGACCCAGTACTTC.

V is TRBV7-9 and J is TRBJ2-2; D call uncertain. Trimming pared 5 bases from V and 5 bases from J, leaving 9 bases between. This CDR3 is built from 13 residues. CDR1 is SEHNR and CDR2 is FQNEAQ in the germline V gene (reference sequence). The CDR3 is CASSEVLTGELFF. For the CDR3, the DNA is TGTGCCAGCAGCGAGGTACTAACCGGGGAGCTGTTTTTT.

This sequence joins TRBV4-1 and TRBJ1-2; D gene unclear. Germline CDR1 MGHRA, CDR2 YSYEKL. The ends were cut back, 6 bases at V and 2 bases at J, with 10 bases in the middle. The CDR3 totals 13 residues. The CDR3 reads CASRGSGNYGYTF. The CDR3 DNA sequence: TGCGCCAGCAGAGGCTCCGGGAACTATGGCTACACCTTC.

Many counts were recorded for this clonotype. This chain uses TRBV20-1 with TRBJ1-2, with D unclear. CDR1 DFQATT and CDR2 SNEGSKA come from the germline V gene (reference sequence). With 0 bases removed from V and 0 bases from J, the gap between germline ends came to 11 bases. The CDR3 length is 15 residues. CDR3 protein: CSARDAGLANYGYTF. The CDR3 DNA reads as TGCAGTGCTAGAGATGCAGGATTAGCTAACTATGGCTACACCTTC.

This clonotype was observed many times. The rearrangement joins TRBV6-2 or TRBV6-3 to TRBJ2-7, with TRBD1 as a possible D gene (5 bases). This CDR3 spans 14 amino acids. V shed 6 bases and J shed 3 bases, with 15 bases lying between them. The germline CDR1 and CDR2 sequences are MNHEY and SVGEGT. CDR3 region: CASRSGSNNYEQYF. In DNA, the CDR3 is TGTGCCAGCAGGTCAGGGTCAAATAACTACGAGCAGTACTTC.